Presented here are 25 T cell receptor beta chains from one specimen sequenced in a study of cytomegalovirus exposure and HLA in healthy donors. 13 Jbeta primers and 60 Vbeta primers were used for the PCR. The data were produced by immunoSEQ multiplex PCR, yet TCRdb's version contains in-frame clones alone and is incomplete. The sample has 150,000 to 200,000 clones, more than 85% seen once. Sequences were obtained from PBMCs. The receptor source for this set is a girl younger than two in good health and CMV-seronegative.

A remark on this clone: One junction end does not reproduce the germline sequence, and a read error may be involved. This chain uses TRBV7-9 with TRBJ1-1, with D tentatively TRBD1 (5 bases). In germline, CDR1 is SEHNR, CDR2 FQNEAQ (reference sequence). The CDR3 has 14 residues. CDR3 loop: CSSTGGEGITEAFF. The CDR3 DNA is TGTTCCAGCACCGGGGGGGAGGGTATCACTGAAGCTTTCTTT.

The rearrangement uses TRBV7-6 and TRBJ2-3; tentatively, D is TRBD2 (6 bases). The CDR3 is 14 residues long. Trimming cost V 5 bases and J 8 bases, with 17 bases left between them. Germline V gene sequence: CDR1 SGHVS, CDR2 FNYEAQ. The CDR3 is CASSTNVPGGTQYF. The CDR3 DNA sequence: TGTGCCAGCAGCACGAATGTGCCCGGGGGTACGCAGTATTTT.

The V call is TRBV5-6, the J call TRBJ1-2; a possible D gene is TRBD1 (5 bases). Trimming shortened V by 2 bases and J by 2 bases, and 10 bases separated the two germline ends. This CDR3 comprises 14 residues. Germline values: CDR1 SGHDT, CDR2 YYEEEE. DNA of the CDR3: TGTGCCAGCAGCTTTATACAGGCCAACTATGGCTACACCTTC. Its protein product is CASSFIQANYGYTF. Combining the CDR3 with reference TRBV5-6 and TRBJ1-2 gives the whole variable domain DAGVTQSPTHLIKTRGQQVTLRCSPKSGHDTVSWYQQALGQGPQFIFQYYEEEERQRGNFPDRFSGHQFPNYSSELNVNALLLGDSALYLCASSFIQANYGYTFGSGTRLTVV.

In nucleotides, the CDR3 is TGTGCCAGCAGTGAAGCACAGGGGAGTGGCTACACCTTC. Encoded protein: CASSEAQGSGYTF. This chain uses TRBV6-1 with TRBJ1-2, with 7 positions matching TRBD1. Per germline, CDR1 MNHNS and CDR2 SASEGT. This CDR3 is built from 13 residues. V trimming: 0 bases; J trimming: 7 bases; junction bases outside the gene matches: 2.

The rearrangement joins TRBV30 to TRBJ2-4, with a possible D match to TRBD1 (6 bases). Germline CDR1 and CDR2: GTSNPN and SVGIG (reference sequence). Between the trimmed V and J ends, which lost 5 bases and 2 bases, there was a span of 10 bases. The CDR3 runs to 13 residues. CDR3 in amino acids: CAWETGSKNIQYF. Written as DNA, the CDR3 is TGTGCCTGGGAAACAGGGTCCAAAAACATTCAGTACTTC.

The chain uses TRBV5-1 and TRBJ2-7; D gene ambiguous. This CDR3 comprises 15 residues. Germline-derived CDR1 and CDR2 are SGHRS and YFSETQ. Between the trimmed V and J ends, which lost 0 bases and 1 base, there was a span of 11 bases. The CDR3 bases are TGCGCCAGCAGCTTGGGGCCAGGCCCATCCTACGAGCAGTACTTC. Its translation: CASSLGPGPSYEQYF.

J is TRBJ2-7 and V is TRBV5-4; 9 positions match TRBD2. With V trimmed by 2 bases and J by 2 bases, 2 bases remained unmatched. This CDR3 contains 14 residues. CDR1 and CDR2 (germline): SGHNT, YYREEE (reference sequence). The chain's CDR3 is CASSFGTSTYEQYF. The CDR3 DNA is TGTGCCAGCAGCTTCGGGACTAGCACCTACGAGCAGTACTTC.

Regarding this clone: The junction does not match germline at one end; this may be a read error. The rearrangement joins TRBV9 to TRBJ2-3; 9 bases fit TRBD1. Germline CDR1 and CDR2: SGDLS and YYNGEE. The CDR3 runs 16 residues. CDR3 protein: CASNVGGQGRKDTQYF. CDR3 coding DNA: TGTGCCAGCAACGTAGGGGGACAGGGAAGAAAGGATACGCAGTATTTT.

J is TRBJ2-7 and V is TRBV25-1, with a tentative D call TRBD1 (6 bases). Trimming cost V 4 bases and J 5 bases, with 12 bases left between them. CDR1 MGHDK and CDR2 SYGVNS come from the germline V gene. The CDR3 is 13 amino acids. CDR3 in amino acids: CASSVNRDNEQYF. DNA for the CDR3: TGTGCCAGCAGTGTGAACCGGGACAACGAGCAGTACTTC.

The gene calls are TRBV10-3 and TRBJ2-7; 8 bases align to TRBD1. V gave up 7 bases and J gave up 0 bases; unmatched junction bases: 8. This CDR3 contains 15 residues. Germline V gives CDR1 ENHRY, CDR2 SYGVKD. As DNA, the CDR3 is TGTGCCATCACCCCCGGACAGGGAGTCTCCTACGAGCAGTACTTC. Amino acid sequence: CAITPGQGVSYEQYF.

This clone appeared a single time. The rearrangement joins TRBV5-1 to TRBJ2-1, with D unclear. The V and J ends lost 2 bases and 3 bases respectively, with 3 bases between them. The germline CDR1 and CDR2 sequences are SGHRS and YFSETQ. The CDR3 sequence is 12 residues long. The CDR3 reads CASSFNYNEQFF. CDR3 nucleotides: TGCGCCAGCAGCTTTAACTACAATGAGCAGTTCTTC.

The chain recombines TRBV5-4 with TRBJ2-3, with TRBD2 identical over 15 bases. The CDR3 consists of 16 residues. V was clipped by 5 bases and J by 8 bases; unmatched bases: 9. The germline gives CDR1 SGHNT, CDR2 YYREEE (reference sequence). The CDR3 sequence is CASRGGLAGGPGTQYF. The CDR3 region has the DNA TGTGCCAGCAGGGGAGGACTAGCGGGGGGGCCAGGTACGCAGTATTTT.

CDR3 DNA sequence: TGTGCCACCTCCCCAGACAGGGGTAATTATCAGCCCCAGCATTTT. Its translation is CATSPDRGNYQPQHF. The chain employs TRBV6-1 and TRBJ1-5; 8 positions agree with TRBD1. V shed 10 bases, J shed 5 bases, and the junction held 13 bases outside the gene matches. Germline CDR1 and CDR2: MNHNS and SASEGT. The CDR3 has 15 amino acids.

The genes are TRBV19 and TRBJ1-5, with D maybe TRBD1 (5 bases). The CDR3 spans 14 residues. Germline V gene data show CDR1 as LNHDA and CDR2 as SQIVND (reference sequence). Trimming removed 6 bases at V and 0 bases at J, with 9 bases between. The chain's CDR3 is CASRPTDSNQPQHF. The DNA for the CDR3 is TGTGCCAGTAGGCCGACAGATAGCAATCAGCCCCAGCATTTT.

The chain combines TRBV19 with TRBJ1-1, with a possible D match to TRBD1 (5 bases). Per germline, CDR1 LNHDA and CDR2 SQIVND (reference sequence). Trimming stripped 7 bases from V and 0 bases from J, with 15 bases between. The CDR3 has 15 residues. The CDR3 bases are TGTGCCAGTACCGTACCAGGGTTACTGAACACTGAAGCTTTCTTT. Its translation: CASTVPGLLNTEAFF.

DNA for the CDR3: TGTGCCAGCAGCCACAACCCCAGGGCTAGCGGGGTCAATGAGCAGTTCTTC. Translating gives CASSHNPRASGVNEQFF. The V and J genes are TRBV4-2 and TRBJ2-1, with TRBD2 matching over 9 bases. CDR1 is LGHNA, CDR2 YNFKEQ, per germline. V trimming: 3 bases; J trimming: 6 bases; junction bases outside the gene matches: 12. This CDR3 contains 17 residues.

This chain connects TRBV4-1 to TRBJ2-7; 12 bases match TRBD2. Germline loops: CDR1 MGHRA, CDR2 YSYEKL. The CDR3 has 18 amino acids. Trimming at V came to 1 base and at J to 1 base, leaving 8 bases not matched to a gene. Here the CDR3 DNA reads TGCGCCAGCAGCCAAGGACTAGCGGGGGTGTTGAGTTCCTACGAGCAGTACTTC. This codes for CASSQGLAGVLSSYEQYF.

CDR3 DNA sequence: TGCGCCAGCAGCCATACTAGCGGGGCCTCCTACGAGCAGTACTTC. Translated: CASSHTSGASYEQYF. This chain joins TRBV4-1 and TRBJ2-7; 10 positions agree with TRBD2. The V segment lost 3 bases and the J segment 0 bases; nucleotides outside the gene matches: 2. From germline, CDR1 is MGHRA and CDR2 YSYEKL. The CDR3 consists of 15 residues.

This clone has more than one count but fewer than ten. V is TRBV7-8 and J is TRBJ1-5; maybe TRBD1 (5 bases). V was shortened by 1 base and J by 6 bases, with 16 bases between the two germline ends. The CDR3 has 16 amino acids. From germline, CDR1 is SGHVS and CDR2 FQNEAQ. The CDR3 DNA reads TGTGCCAGCAGCTTAGAAGGCAGGGCCTTTGGTCAGCCCCAGCATTTT. Amino acid sequence: CASSLEGRAFGQPQHF.

This clone was counted only a few times. The chain carries TRBV10-2 and TRBJ1-4; 7 bases map to TRBD1. V lost 5 bases, J lost 5 bases, and 5 bases stayed unmatched. From germline, CDR1 is WSHSY and CDR2 SAAADI. This CDR3 has 14 residues. CDR3 sequence reads: CASSTGQENEKLFF. The CDR3 DNA reads as TGCGCCAGCAGTACCGGACAGGAGAATGAAAAACTGTTTTTT.

The CDR3 spells CASSAAANQPQHF. CDR3 DNA sequence: TGTGCCAGCAGCGCCGCCGCGAATCAGCCCCAGCATTTT. The chain uses TRBV5-6 and TRBJ1-5; D uncertain. The CDR3 is 13 residues long. The germline gives CDR1 SGHDT, CDR2 YYEEEE. Deletions cut 4 bases from V and 4 bases from J, with 9 bases between.

The chain couples TRBV6-5 to TRBJ1-1, with a weak D call TRBD1 (6 bases). V dropped 5 bases and J dropped 1 base, with 8 bases sitting between them. CDR1 and CDR2 from the germline V gene are MNHEY and SVGAGI. This CDR3 contains 13 residues. Here the CDR3 DNA reads TGTGCCAGCAGTGAAGGGGGGAACACTGAAGCTTTCTTT. It yields the protein CASSEGGNTEAFF.

This CDR3 reads CSVRGRVSNYGYTF. In nucleotides, the CDR3 is TGCAGCGTTCGTGGCAGGGTGTCTAACTATGGCTACACCTTC. The chain carries TRBV29-1 and TRBJ1-2; D is possibly TRBD1 (5 bases). The V end was cut by 5 bases, the J end by 0 bases, with 13 bases between. Germline values: CDR1 SQVTM, CDR2 ANQGSEA. This CDR3 region has 14 residues.

The rearrangement uses TRBV6-6 and TRBJ2-4, with 8 bases lining up with TRBD1. J lost 1 base, V lost 7 bases, and 6 bases had no gene match. In germline, CDR1 is MNHNY, CDR2 SVGAGI (reference sequence). CDR3 length: 15 residues. The CDR3 sequence is CASTTGAIAKNIQYF. CDR3 in DNA: TGTGCCAGCACGACAGGGGCGATTGCCAAAAACATTCAGTACTTC.

This rearrangement joins TRBV6-1 to TRBJ2-1; TRBD2 aligns across 8 bases. The V segment lost 6 bases and the J segment 7 bases; nucleotides outside the gene matches: 5. The CDR3 runs to 13 residues. CDR1 MNHNS and CDR2 SASEGT come from the germline V gene. CDR3 bases: TGTGCCAGCAGAACCTTAGCGGGAAATGAGCAGTTCTTC. It translates to CASRTLAGNEQFF.